This T cell receptor beta chain was documented in a study of OX40 agonist ivuxolimab in advanced cancers. General study points: CD8+ T cells (on average) carried more expanded clones than CD4+ T cells. The authors also found low normalized T-cell clonal expansion in some nonresponders.

Data came from immunoSEQ multiplex PCR; TCRdb stores just in-frame clones and leaves some out. Among 40,000 to 45,000 clones listed, over 75% were seen once. CDR1 and CDR2 from the germline V gene are MDHEN and SYDVKM. This CDR3 is 13 amino acids long. V was pared by 7 bases and J by 0 bases, with 9 bases between. Samples of blood were obtained at baseline, on cycle 4 day 1, and on cycle 7 day 1. This clone was observed a handful of times. What it binds is unknown. The chain carries TRBV28 and TRBJ1-1; the D is unclear. The receptor was isolated from an adult with an advanced solid tumor such as melanoma, head and neck, liver or kidney cancer. The sequencing used CD4+ or CD8+ T cells sorted from blood, collected in a trial of the OX40 agonist ivuxolimab. The CDR3 loop reads CASIRGLNTEAFF. The CDR3, as DNA: TGTGCCAGCATAAGAGGGTTGAACACTGAAGCTTTCTTT.